This TCR beta chain appears in the sequencing data of a study of blood T cells in healthy people across ages. V lost 5 bases, J lost 7 bases, and 6 bases lay in between. The CDR3 consists of 11 residues. Germline V gene data show CDR1 as MNHNY and CDR2 as SVGAGI (reference sequence). This clonotype was counted ten times or more. A second PCR, run for roughly 7 to 12 cycles, used a sample-barcoded 5' primer plus a J-beta primer mix. Researchers report that each sample yielded at least 3 million CDR3-containing paired-end reads. One entry per CDR3 protein, called by TCRdb with MiXCR from the 5' RACE reads. This table holds about 730,000 distinct CDR3 sequences, around 40% found once.

Specimen: blood. The origin of this receptor is a woman between 55 and 75 years old in good health. This chain links TRBV6-6 with TRBJ2-1, with D uncertain. The CDR3 sequence is CASSPRNEQFF. The CDR3 DNA reads TGTGCCAGCAGTCCGAGGAATGAGCAGTTCTTC.